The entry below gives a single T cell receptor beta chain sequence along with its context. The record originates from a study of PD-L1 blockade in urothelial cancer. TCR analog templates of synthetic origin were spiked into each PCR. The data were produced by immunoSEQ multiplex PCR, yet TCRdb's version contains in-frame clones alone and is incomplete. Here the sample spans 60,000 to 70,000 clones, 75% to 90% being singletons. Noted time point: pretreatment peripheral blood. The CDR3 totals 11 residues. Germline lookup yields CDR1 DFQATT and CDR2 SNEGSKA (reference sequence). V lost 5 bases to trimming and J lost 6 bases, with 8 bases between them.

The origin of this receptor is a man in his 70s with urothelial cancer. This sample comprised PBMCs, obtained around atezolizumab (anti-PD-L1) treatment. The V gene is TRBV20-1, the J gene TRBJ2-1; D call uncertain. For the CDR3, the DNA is TGCAGTGCTTTTAAGCCCAATGAGCAGTTCTTC. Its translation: CSAFKPNEQFF.